Following are 21 T cell receptor beta chains from one sample sequenced in a study of T-cell memory formation after mild COVID-19. Each CDR3 protein is one row after TCRdb ran MiXCR on the 5' RACE reads. The repertoire includes roughly 620,000 distinct CDR3 sequences, under 20% of them detected once, and about 12% sits in the top ten. The sample was PBMCs or a T cell subset sorted from them (not recorded which). All receptors derive from an adult woman who had mild COVID-19 (a few samples of this study predate the infection). Cell type and time point are not known.

The genes are TRBV4-2 and TRBJ1-2; D unclear. V gave up 0 bases and J gave up 8 bases, with 13 bases separating them. The CDR3 is 14 residues long. CDR1 and CDR2 from the germline V gene are LGHNA and YNFKEQ. The CDR3 coding sequence is TGTGCCAGCAGCCAAGAGTTTTCGGACTTAGGCTACACCTTC. It specifies CASSQEFSDLGYTF.

Only a few counts were recorded for this clonotype. V gene TRBV10-3 combines with J gene TRBJ2-7; TRBD2 agrees at 10 bases. Looked up from germline, CDR1 is ENHRY and CDR2 is SYGVKD. The CDR3 has 14 residues. V was clipped by 4 bases and J by 3 bases; unmatched bases: 3. The DNA of the CDR3 is TGTGCCATCAGTGTACTAGCGGGGAGCTACGAGCAGTACTTC. Residues: CAISVLAGSYEQYF.

This chain uses TRBV6-1 with TRBJ2-1; 8 bases align to TRBD1. The germline gives CDR1 MNHNS, CDR2 SASEGT. Germline trimming cut 6 bases from V and 3 bases from J; bases unmatched to any gene: 7. The CDR3 contains 15 residues. CDR3 sequence (DNA): TGTGCCAGCAGGCCCCAGGGGGCGGTCTACAATGAGCAGTTCTTC. Its protein is CASRPQGAVYNEQFF.

The sample holds a few counts of this clonotype. The chain recombines TRBV7-8 with TRBJ2-2; D might be TRBD1 (7 bases). CDR1 and CDR2 (germline): SGHVS, FQNEAQ. The V and J ends lost 5 bases and 7 bases respectively, with 20 bases between them. There are 16 residues in the CDR3. CDR3 in DNA: TGTGCCAGCAGCACCAGAGGGGCAGGGGGAGGCGGGGAGCTGTTTTTT. It codes for CASSTRGAGGGGELFF.

The chain has TRBV12-3 or TRBV12-4 and TRBJ2-7; D possibly corresponds to TRBD1 (5 bases). The CDR3 runs 15 residues. The V gene lost 5 bases and the J gene lost 0 bases, with 14 bases spanning the gap. This CDR3 is CASSDDRLSSYEQYF. In DNA, the CDR3 is TGTGCCAGCAGTGATGACAGATTGAGCTCCTACGAGCAGTACTTC.

V is TRBV12-3 or TRBV12-4 and J is TRBJ2-2; TRBD2 might be the D (6 bases). The CDR3 length is 15 residues. V shed 7 bases and J shed 6 bases, with 18 bases lying between them. The CDR3 nucleotides read TGTGCCAGCAATACCATAACGGGAGTTTCCGGGGAGCTGTTTTTT. Translating it yields CASNTITGVSGELFF.

This chain connects TRBV12-3 or TRBV12-4 to TRBJ2-7; TRBD1 matches at 11 bases. The CDR3 totals 14 residues. With 6 bases clipped from V and 3 bases from J, the junction kept 4 bases outside the gene matches. CDR3 amino acids: CASRWTGGGYEQYF. The CDR3 coding sequence is TGTGCCAGCAGATGGACAGGGGGCGGCTACGAGCAGTACTTC.

The chain links TRBV18 to TRBJ1-1; D might be TRBD1 (6 bases). The V end was cut by 2 bases, the J end by 5 bases, with 12 bases between. The CDR3 is made up of 14 amino acids. CDR1 and CDR2 from the germline V gene are KGHSH and LQKENI. CDR3 residues: CASSPYREGTEAFF. CDR3 bases: TGTGCCAGCTCACCATACAGGGAGGGGACTGAAGCTTTCTTT.

The CDR3 DNA reads as TGTGCCAGCGCCTCCGGAGGGCGGAACACTGAAGCTTTCTTT. This encodes CASASGGRNTEAFF. The chain carries TRBV12-3 or TRBV12-4 and TRBJ1-1; no firm D call. V dropped 8 bases and J dropped 1 base, with 14 bases sitting between them. The CDR3 covers 14 residues.

This clonotype was recorded at least ten times. The V gene is TRBV5-5, the J gene TRBJ1-5, with 7 bases aligning to TRBD1. J lost 7 bases, V lost 2 bases, and 3 bases had no gene match. CDR3 length: 13 residues. Germline V gene sequence: CDR1 SGHKS, CDR2 YYEKEE (reference sequence). CDR3: CASSFSGGQPQHF. Here the CDR3 DNA reads TGTGCCAGCAGCTTTTCAGGGGGACAGCCCCAGCATTTT.

This clonotype was seen more than once but under ten times. The genes are TRBV11-2 and TRBJ2-5; weak D call: TRBD2 (5 bases). The CDR3 runs 11 residues. Germline V gene lookup returns CDR1 SGHAT and CDR2 FQNNGV. Trimming cost V 4 bases and J 7 bases, with 7 bases left between them. The chain's CDR3 is CASSSSLTQYF. The CDR3 DNA follows: TGTGCCAGCAGCTCTAGCCTGACCCAGTACTTC.

This clonotype was recorded a few times. The V gene is TRBV6-5, the J gene TRBJ2-1; 7 bases fit TRBD1. The CDR3 contains 11 residues. Germline-derived CDR1 and CDR2 are MNHEY and SVGAGI. V dropped 6 bases and J dropped 8; count of bases not matched to a gene: 1. The CDR3 DNA sequence: TGTGCCAGCAGAGGGGGCCATGAGCAGTTCTTC. Its translation: CASRGGHEQFF.

This sequence joins TRBV7-9 and TRBJ2-3; D perhaps matches TRBD2 (6 bases). V lost 1 base to trimming and J lost 0 bases, with 11 bases between them. This CDR3 comprises 16 residues. Germline V gene data show CDR1 as SEHNR and CDR2 as FQNEAQ (reference sequence). In DNA, the CDR3 is TGTGCCAGCAGCTTAGGGAAAGGGACTAGCACAGATACGCAGTATTTT. As protein: CASSLGKGTSTDTQYF.

The J gene is TRBJ2-7, the V gene TRBV29-1; no firm D call. Germline CDR1 SQVTM, CDR2 ANQGSEA. This CDR3 has 13 amino acids. V lost 3 bases and J lost 5, with 14 bases in between. In DNA, the CDR3 is TGCAGCGTTGAGGCACAAAATAAGGACGAGCAGTACTTC. Its protein product is CSVEAQNKDEQYF.

V is TRBV10-3 and J is TRBJ1-1, with D maybe TRBD1 (6 bases). Trimming took off 7 bases at V and 2 bases at J, with 14 bases between the two ends. The germline V gene encodes CDR1 ENHRY and CDR2 SYGVKD. CDR3 size: 14 residues. The CDR3 is CAIKTGQVNTEAFF. In DNA form, the CDR3 reads TGTGCCATCAAGACAGGCCAGGTCAACACTGAAGCTTTCTTT.

This chain joins TRBV12-3 or TRBV12-4 and TRBJ2-5; 7 nucleotides match TRBD2. The V gene end was trimmed by 2 bases and the J gene end by 7 bases; junction bases not matched to a gene: 7. This CDR3 has 14 residues. The DNA for the CDR3 is TGTGCCAGCAGTTTACTAAGCGGGGCCGGGACCCAGTACTTC. It specifies CASSLLSGAGTQYF.

A few counts support this clonotype. The chain carries TRBV24-1 and TRBJ2-1; D is possibly TRBD2 (6 bases). The length of the CDR3 is 16 residues. V lost 2 bases and J lost 7, with 17 bases in between. Germline CDR1 is KGHDR and CDR2 is SFDVKD. The CDR3 nucleotides read TGTGCCACCAGTGATTATGGGGACGGGAGCAGGAATGAGCAGTTCTTC. Its translation: CATSDYGDGSRNEQFF.

This clonotype was counted between two and nine times. V usage is TRBV3-2 and J usage is TRBJ2-1; the D call in the table, TRBD2, was not verified against the DNA. TRBV3-2 is shown as a pseudogene. There are 14 residues in the CDR3. In DNA form, the CDR3 reads TGTGCCAGCAGCCAAGAACAGCGGGAAAATGAGCAGTTCTTC. Amino acid sequence: CASSQEQRENEQFF.

A few counts support this clonotype. This chain links TRBV7-3 with TRBJ2-7; D may be TRBD2 (5 bases). Trimming took 3 bases from V and 2 from J, leaving 8 bases between them. The CDR3 consists of 13 residues. Germline V gives CDR1 SGHTA, CDR2 FQGTGA. The CDR3 is CASSFGITYEQYF. The CDR3 DNA sequence: TGTGCCAGCAGCTTCGGGATTACCTACGAGCAGTACTTC. Full variable domain (outside the CDR3, taken from reference TRBV7-3 and TRBJ2-7): GAGVSQTPSNKVTEKGKYVELRCDPISGHTALYWYRQSLGQGPEFLIYFQGTGAADDSGLPNDRFFAVRPEGSVSTLKIQRTERGDSAVYLCASSFGITYEQYFGPGTRLTVT.

V and J are TRBV6-1 and TRBJ1-2; maybe TRBD1 (5 bases). This CDR3 is 14 amino acids long. Per the germline V gene, CDR1 is MNHNS and CDR2 is SASEGT. V was cut by 6 bases and J by 3 bases, with 14 bases left in between. The chain's CDR3 is CASSRALGDYGYTF. CDR3 bases: TGTGCCAGCAGCAGGGCCCTGGGAGACTATGGCTACACCTTC.

The rearrangement links TRBV5-1 to TRBJ2-7, with 9 bases aligning to TRBD1. The V segment lost 2 bases and the J segment 1 base; nucleotides outside the gene matches: 13. The CDR3 covers 18 residues. Looked up from germline, CDR1 is SGHRS and CDR2 is YFSETQ. The CDR3 reads CASSFRGQGQISSYEQYF. In DNA form, the CDR3 reads TGCGCCAGCAGCTTTCGGGGACAGGGCCAGATCAGTTCCTACGAGCAGTACTTC.